This is a list of T cell receptor beta chains from one sample in a study of shared clonotypes between healthy human individuals. Generated by immunoSEQ multiplex PCR, the TCRdb table keeps only in-frame clones and is missing some. This sample yields 1.5 million to 2.5 million clones, of which about 95% are seen a single time; approximately 1.2% belongs to the top ten. Sequencing was done on a sample of naive CD8+ T cells sorted from blood. These TCRs come from a man younger than 30 in good health. CDR3s include the opening cysteine and the closing phenylalanine or tryptophan. The D gene is left open where the match is weak. Rows may omit the clone size; those that give it use once, few, many or a size class.

TGTGCCAGCAGTAAATGGACCGAAGTAGAGACCCAGTACTTC | CASSKWTEVETQYF | TRBJ2-5 | 14 | TRBV6-5 | NA | few
TGTGCCAGCAGCTTAGAACGGACCCCTGGAAATGAGCAGTTCTTC | CASSLERTPGNEQFF | TRBJ2-1 | 15 | TRBV11-1 | NA | NA
TGCGCCAGCAGTGGGGGGCCAAGTGGCAATGAGCAGTTCTTC | CASSGGPSGNEQFF | TRBJ2-1 | 14 | TRBV10-1 | NA | NA
TGTGCCAGCAGCGGGGCGGGAGTATACAATGAGCAGTTCTTC | CASSGAGVYNEQFF | TRBJ2-1 | 14 | TRBV11-2 | TRBD2 | NA
TGTGCCAGCAGCTTGTTGTCGGGGGTTCTCACAGATACGCAGTATTTT | CASSLLSGVLTDTQYF | TRBJ2-3 | 16 | TRBV5-6 | NA | NA
TGTGCCGAAGGGGAGTGGAGCTCCTACAATGAGCAGTTCTTC | CAEGEWSSYNEQFF | TRBJ2-1 | 14 | TRBV7-2 | NA | NA
TGTGCCAGCAGCGAAACCCCGGGACTAGCGGGGCAGTATTTT | CASSETPGLAGQYF | TRBJ2-3 | 14 | TRBV9 | TRBD2 | NA
TGTGCCAGCAGTGCGACAGGGTCCTACGAGCAGTACTTC | CASSATGSYEQYF | TRBJ2-7 | 13 | TRBV28 | TRBD1 | NA
TGTGCCAGCAGCTTAGCACAGGAACTAGCGGCCCGGAATGAGCAGTTCTTC | CASSLAQELAARNEQFF | TRBJ2-1 | 17 | TRBV13 | TRBD2 | NA
TGTGCCAGCAGCGTAGATGGGGAGGGCACTAATGAAAAACTGTTTTTT | CASSVDGEGTNEKLFF | TRBJ1-4 | 16 | TRBV9 | NA | NA
TGTGCCAGCAGTTACTCGAGGGAAAACATTCAGTACTTC | CASSYSRENIQYF | TRBJ2-4 | 13 | TRBV6-5 | NA | NA
TGTGCCAGCAGCTCCGGGGAGACTAGCACAGATACGCAGTATTTT | CASSSGETSTDTQYF | TRBJ2-3 | 15 | TRBV7-6 | NA | NA
TGTGCCAGCAGTCCAGGGATAGCCTACGAGCAGTACTTC | CASSPGIAYEQYF | TRBJ2-7 | 13 | TRBV6-6 | NA | NA
TGTGCCAGTAGTGGAACGGACAGTCCTTGGGGCTACACCTTC | CASSGTDSPWGYTF | TRBJ1-2 | 14 | TRBV19 | NA | few
TGTGCTAGTGGCCCCGGGACAGGGTTGGAGACCCAGTACTTC | CASGPGTGLETQYF | TRBJ2-5 | 14 | TRBV12-5 | TRBD1 | once
TGTGCCAGCAGCCTTACGCCGACAGGGAACTCCTACGAGCAGTACTTC | CASSLTPTGNSYEQYF | TRBJ2-7 | 16 | TRBV5-8 | TRBD1 | NA
TGTGCCAGCAGTGAAGGGCTAGCGGCTTCGGATGAGCAGTTCTTC | CASSEGLAASDEQFF | TRBJ2-1 | 15 | TRBV2 | TRBD2 | NA
TGTGCCTGCTTCGGAGGACAGGGTTACACCGGGGAGCTGTTTTTT | CACFGGQGYTGELFF | TRBJ2-2 | 15 | TRBV10-3 | TRBD1 | NA
TGTGCCAGCAGCCCGGACGGCTACGAGCAGTACTTC | CASSPDGYEQYF | TRBJ2-7 | 12 | TRBV7-9 | NA | NA
TGTGCCAGCAGCCCGCAGAGCACAGATACGCAGTATTTT | CASSPQSTDTQYF | TRBJ2-3 | 13 | TRBV5-6 | NA | NA
TGTGCCAGCAGCCCCAGTTCGTCGTTATACAGCTACACCTTC | CASSPSSSLYSYTF | TRBJ1-2 | 14 | TRBV9 | NA | NA
TGTGCCAGCAGTTATGGCCTTGATGGGAATCCTTTCTTC | CASSYGLDGNPFF | TRBJ2-1 | 13 | TRBV6-5 | NA | few
TGTGCCAGCAGTCCCGAGCCCAATGGGGGCGCGAGTGGCTACACCTTC | CASSPEPNGGASGYTF | TRBJ1-2 | 16 | TRBV7-8 | NA | NA
TGCGCCAGCAGCTTGGGGGGGGCCCAGCCCCAGCATTTT | CASSLGGAQPQHF | TRBJ1-5 | 13 | TRBV5-1 | NA | NA
TGCACCAGCAGCCAGGGAAAGAAGAGGGTGGTCCACGAGCAGTACTTC | CTSSQGKKRVVHEQYF | TRBJ2-7 | 16 | TRBV1 | NA | NA
TGCGCCAGCAGCTTGGGGTGGACAGACACCGGGGAGCTGTTTTTT | CASSLGWTDTGELFF | TRBJ2-2 | 15 | TRBV5-1 | NA | NA
TGTGCCTGGAGTGTACCCCGACAGGGTAACTATGGCTACACCTTC | CAWSVPRQGNYGYTF | TRBJ1-2 | 15 | TRBV30 | TRBD1 | once
TGTGCCAGCAGTCTTAGACTAGCGGGAGGGCATGAGCAGTTCTTC | CASSLRLAGGHEQFF | TRBJ2-1 | 15 | TRBV27 | TRBD2 | NA
TGTGCCAGCAGCTCTCATGACTACCCGACCTACAATGAGCAGTTCTTC | CASSSHDYPTYNEQFF | TRBJ2-1 | 16 | TRBV9 | NA | NA